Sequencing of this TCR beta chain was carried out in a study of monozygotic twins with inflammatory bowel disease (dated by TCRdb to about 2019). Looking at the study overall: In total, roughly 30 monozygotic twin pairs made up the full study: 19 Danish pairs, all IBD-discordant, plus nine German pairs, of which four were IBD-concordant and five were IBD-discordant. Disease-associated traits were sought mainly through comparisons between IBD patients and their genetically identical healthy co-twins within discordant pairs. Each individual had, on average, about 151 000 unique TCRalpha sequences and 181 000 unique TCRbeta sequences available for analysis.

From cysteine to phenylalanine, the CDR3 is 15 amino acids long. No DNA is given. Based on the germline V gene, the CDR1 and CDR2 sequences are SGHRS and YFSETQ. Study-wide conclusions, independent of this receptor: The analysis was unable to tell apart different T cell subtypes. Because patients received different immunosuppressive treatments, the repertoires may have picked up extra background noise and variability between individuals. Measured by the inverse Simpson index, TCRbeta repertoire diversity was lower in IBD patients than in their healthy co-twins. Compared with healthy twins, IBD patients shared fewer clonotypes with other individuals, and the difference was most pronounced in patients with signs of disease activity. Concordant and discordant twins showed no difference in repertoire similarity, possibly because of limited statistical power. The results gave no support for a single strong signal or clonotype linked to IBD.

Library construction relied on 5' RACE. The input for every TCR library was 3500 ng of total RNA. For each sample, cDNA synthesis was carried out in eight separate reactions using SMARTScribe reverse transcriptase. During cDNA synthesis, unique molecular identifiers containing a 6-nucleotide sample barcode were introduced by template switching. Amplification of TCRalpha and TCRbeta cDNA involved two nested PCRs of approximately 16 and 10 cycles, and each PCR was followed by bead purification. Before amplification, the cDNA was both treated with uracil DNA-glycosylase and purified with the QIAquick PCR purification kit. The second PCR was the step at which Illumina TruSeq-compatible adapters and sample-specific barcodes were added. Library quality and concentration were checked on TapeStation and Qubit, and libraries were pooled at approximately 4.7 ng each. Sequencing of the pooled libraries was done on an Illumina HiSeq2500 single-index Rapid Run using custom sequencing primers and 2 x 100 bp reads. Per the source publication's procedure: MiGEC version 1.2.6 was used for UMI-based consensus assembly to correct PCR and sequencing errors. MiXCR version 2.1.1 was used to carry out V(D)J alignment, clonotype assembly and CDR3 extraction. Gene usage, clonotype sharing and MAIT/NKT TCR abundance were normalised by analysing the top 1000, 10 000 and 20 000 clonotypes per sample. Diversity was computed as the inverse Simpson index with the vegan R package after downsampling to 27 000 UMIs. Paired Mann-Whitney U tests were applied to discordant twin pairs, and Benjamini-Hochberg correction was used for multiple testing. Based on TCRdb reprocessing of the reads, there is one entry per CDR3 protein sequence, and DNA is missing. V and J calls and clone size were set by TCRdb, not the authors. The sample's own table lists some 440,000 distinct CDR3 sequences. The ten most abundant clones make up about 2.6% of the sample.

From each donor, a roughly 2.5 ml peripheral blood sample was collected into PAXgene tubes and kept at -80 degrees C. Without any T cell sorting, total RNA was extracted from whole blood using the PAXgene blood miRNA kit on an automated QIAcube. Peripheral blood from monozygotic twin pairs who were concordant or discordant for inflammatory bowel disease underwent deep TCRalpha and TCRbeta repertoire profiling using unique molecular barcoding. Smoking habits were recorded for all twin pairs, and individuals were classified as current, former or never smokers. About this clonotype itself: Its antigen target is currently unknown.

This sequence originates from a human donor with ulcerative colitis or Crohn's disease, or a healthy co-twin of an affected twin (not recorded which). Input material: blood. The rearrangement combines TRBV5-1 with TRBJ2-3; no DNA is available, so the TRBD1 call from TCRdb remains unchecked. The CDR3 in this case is CASNGQGRSADTQYF.